This paragraph covers one T cell receptor beta chain sequence. The antigen remains undetermined. The data were obtained in a study of shared clonotypes between healthy human individuals. CDR1 and CDR2 from the germline V gene are MDHEN and SYDVKM. The CDR3 contains 13 residues. Trimming cost V 5 bases and J 3 bases, with 10 bases left between them. Sequencing was performed with immunoSEQ multiplex PCR; in TCRdb, only in-frame clones are kept and a portion is missing. The data show some 2.3 million clones, approximately 95% seen once. General study points: Incompleteness in sorted-subset sequencing, despite large depth, was shown by rarefaction. Clonotypes which were not shared had lower generation probabilities than clonotypes that all four donors shared.

The source of this sequence is a man aged 18 to 30 in good health. Some clones in this sample may be carry-over from other donors' samples. This chain uses TRBV28 with TRBJ1-1; the D is unclear. Sequenced sample: naive CD4+ T cells from PBMCs. The subset was: CD45RA+ positively selected. The chain's CDR3 is CASSGFADTEAFF. Written as DNA, the CDR3 is TGTGCCAGCAGTGGGTTTGCGGACACTGAAGCTTTCTTT.